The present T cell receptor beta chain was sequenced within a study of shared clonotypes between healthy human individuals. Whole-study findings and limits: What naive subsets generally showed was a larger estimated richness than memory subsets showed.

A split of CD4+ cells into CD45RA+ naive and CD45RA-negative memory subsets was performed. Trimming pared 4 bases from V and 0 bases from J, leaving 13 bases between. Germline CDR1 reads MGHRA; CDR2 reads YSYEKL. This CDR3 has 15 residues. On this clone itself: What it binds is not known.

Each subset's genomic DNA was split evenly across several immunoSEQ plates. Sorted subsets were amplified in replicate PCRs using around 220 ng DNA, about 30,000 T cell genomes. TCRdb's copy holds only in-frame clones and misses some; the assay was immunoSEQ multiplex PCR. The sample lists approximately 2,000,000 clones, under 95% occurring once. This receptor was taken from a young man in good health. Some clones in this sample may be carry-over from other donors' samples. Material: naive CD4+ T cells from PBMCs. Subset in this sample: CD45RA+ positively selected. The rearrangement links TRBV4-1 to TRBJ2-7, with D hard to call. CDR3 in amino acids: CASSPARLSSYEQYF. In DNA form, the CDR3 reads TGCGCCAGCAGCCCCGCGCGCCTGAGCTCCTACGAGCAGTACTTC.